Detailed here is one T cell receptor beta chain. What it binds is unknown. These data are taken from a study of cytomegalovirus exposure and HLA in healthy donors. The CDR3 consists of 15 residues. With 6 bases removed from V and 5 bases from J, the gap between germline ends came to 19 bases. Per germline, CDR1 MNHEY and CDR2 SMNVEV (reference sequence). With 60 Vbeta and 13 Jbeta primers, the PCR was carried out. Sequenced by immunoSEQ multiplex PCR; TCRdb stores in-frame clones only, minus some. The table includes just over 150,000 clones, roughly 70% detected once. Study-wide results and limits: The study flagged around 150 TCR beta chains as cytomegalovirus-associated.

The material sequenced was PBMCs. The receptor's source is a man aged 35 to 55 in good health and CMV-seropositive. The V call is TRBV27, the J call TRBJ2-5, with a possible D match to TRBD2 (7 bases). The CDR3 sequence is CASSLLGGAQETQYF. The CDR3 nucleotides read TGTGCCAGCAGCCTGCTAGGGGGGGCACAGGAGACCCAGTACTTC.